A single sample gave rise to the 20 T cell receptor beta chains below, sequenced in a study of blood T cell repertoires in COVID-19. Repertoires were generated with immunoSEQ multiplex PCR, while TCRdb's copy carries only in-frame clones and drops some. This repertoire shows around 200,000 clones, around 88% found once; its top ten account for 2.5% to 3%. Sequenced sample: peripheral blood. These receptors were collected from a man in his forties or fifties with active or convalescent COVID-19.

The chain couples TRBV11-2 to TRBJ2-5; a possible D gene is TRBD1 (6 bases). The germline gives CDR1 SGHAT, CDR2 FQNNGV. Trimming left V 9 bases short and J 10 bases short, with 27 bases between. The CDR3 consists of 15 residues. The chain's CDR3 is CASSLDGTWQVVQYF. In DNA, the CDR3 is TGTGCCAGTTCTCTAGACGGGACATGGCAGGTCGTCCAGTACTTC.

The chain is built from TRBV9 and TRBJ2-2; TRBD1 agrees at 8 bases. The CDR3 is made up of 15 amino acids. Germline CDR1 is SGDLS and CDR2 is YYNGEE. J gave up 8 bases and V 3 bases, and 9 bases lay outside the gene matches. The chain's CDR3 is CASSESRGRSGELFF. DNA of the CDR3: TGTGCCAGCAGCGAGAGCAGGGGGCGCTCGGGGGAGCTGTTTTTT.

The chain links TRBV19 to TRBJ2-2; D perhaps matches TRBD1 (5 bases). This CDR3 spans 15 amino acids. Germline assignment: CDR1 LNHDA and CDR2 SQIVND (reference sequence). The V gene lost 1 base and the J gene lost 5 bases, with 11 bases spanning the gap. The CDR3 DNA sequence: TGTGCCAGTAGTATAGCCCACAGGTTAACCGGGGAGCTGTTTTTT. Encoded protein: CASSIAHRLTGELFF. Based on the CDR3 plus reference TRBV19 and TRBJ2-2, the full variable domain is DGGITQSPKYLFRKEGQNVTLSCEQNLNHDAMYWYRQDPGQGLRLIYYSQIVNDFQKGDIAEGYSVSREKKESFPLTVTSAQKNPTAFYLCASSIAHRLTGELFFGEGSRLTVL.

The V gene is TRBV7-6, the J gene TRBJ2-7; TRBD1 is a possible D gene (6 bases). Looked up from germline, CDR1 is SGHVS and CDR2 is FNYEAQ. CDR3 length: 14 residues. V shed 1 base and J shed 4 bases, with 11 bases lying between them. CDR3 bases: TGTGCCAGCAGCTTAGGCTCAGGGGAATACGAGCAGTACTTC. Translating gives CASSLGSGEYEQYF.

This clone has just a few counts. The chain combines TRBV4-1 with TRBJ2-1, with a weak D call TRBD2 (6 bases). Trimming pared 4 bases from V and 8 bases from J, leaving 21 bases between. The germline gives CDR1 MGHRA, CDR2 YSYEKL. CDR3 length: 16 residues. The CDR3 sequence: CASSRRLVGFVDEQFF. CDR3 DNA sequence: TGCGCCAGCAGCCGCCGACTAGTTGGTTTCGTCGATGAGCAGTTCTTC.

Here the CDR3 reads CASSEEGTTYEQYF. CDR3 sequence (DNA): TGTGCCAGCAGCGAGGAGGGGACTACCTACGAGCAGTACTTC. V is TRBV9 and J is TRBJ2-7; 7 nucleotides match TRBD2. The V and J ends lost 3 bases and 2 bases, in that order; junction bases with no gene match: 5. CDR3 length: 14 residues. From germline, CDR1 is SGDLS and CDR2 YYNGEE.

The chain joins TRBV19 to TRBJ2-7; 9 nucleotides agree with TRBD1. V trimming: 4 bases; J trimming: 0 bases; junction bases outside the gene matches: 4. CDR1 and CDR2 from the germline V gene are LNHDA and SQIVND (reference sequence). CDR3 size: 15 residues. CDR3 nucleotide sequence: TGTGCCAGTAGTACGTCGGACAGGGGCTCCTACGAGCAGTACTTC. Amino acids: CASSTSDRGSYEQYF.

The genes are TRBV5-6 and TRBJ1-4; maybe TRBD1 (5 bases). V lost 3 bases to trimming and J lost 6 bases, with 12 bases between them. There are 14 residues in the CDR3. CDR1 and CDR2 from the germline V gene are SGHDT and YYEEEE. CDR3 amino acids: CASSWKGEDEKLFF. As DNA, the CDR3 is TGTGCCAGCAGCTGGAAAGGGGAGGATGAAAAACTGTTTTTT.

The chain recombines TRBV19 with TRBJ2-1; the D is unclear. The CDR3 totals 14 residues. Germline V gene sequence: CDR1 LNHDA, CDR2 SQIVND (reference sequence). V gave up 7 bases and J gave up 0 bases, with 10 bases separating them. The CDR3 sequence: CASKPARSYNEQFF. The CDR3 DNA sequence: TGTGCCAGTAAGCCAGCGCGCTCCTACAATGAGCAGTTCTTC.

The J gene is TRBJ2-7, the V gene TRBV5-6; D possibly corresponds to TRBD1 (5 bases). The ends were cut back, 8 bases at V and 3 bases at J, with 15 bases in the middle. Germline V CDR1 and CDR2: SGHDT, YYEEEE. The CDR3 is 13 amino acids. CDR3 coding DNA: TGTGCCAGTGGGTTATCAGGGTTCTACGAGCAGTACTTC. It specifies CASGLSGFYEQYF. The full variable domain, its missing parts supplied by reference TRBV5-6 and TRBJ2-7, is DAGVTQSPTHLIKTRGQQVTLRCSPKSGHDTVSWYQQALGQGPQFIFQYYEEEERQRGNFPDRFSGHQFPNYSSELNVNALLLGDSALYLCASGLSGFYEQYFGPGTRLTVT.

V usage is TRBV7-8 and J usage is TRBJ1-3; unclear D gene. The V gene lost 2 bases and the J gene lost 0 bases, with 14 bases spanning the gap. CDR1 is SGHVS and CDR2 is FQNEAQ in the germline V gene. CDR3 length equals 17 residues. CDR3 region: CASSLLEGRISGNTIYF. In DNA form, the CDR3 reads TGTGCCAGCAGCTTACTTGAGGGCCGAATCTCTGGAAACACCATATATTTT.

This clone was seen only once. The V gene is TRBV7-2, the J gene TRBJ1-2; 7 bases are a match to TRBD1. Germline V gene sequence: CDR1 SGHTA, CDR2 FQGNSA. This CDR3 comprises 16 residues. With V trimmed by 5 bases and J by 4 bases, 13 bases remained unmatched. CDR3 sequence (DNA): TGTGCCAGCAGCCCTGAGTCTCCAGGGGGACTCTATGGCTACACCTTC. It is translated as CASSPESPGGLYGYTF.

This chain connects TRBV28 to TRBJ2-5; a weak D match, TRBD2 (5 bases). The CDR3 extends over 14 amino acids. V was clipped by 3 bases and J by 6 bases, with 14 bases between them. Germline-derived CDR1 and CDR2 are MDHEN and SYDVKM. CDR3 residues: CASSFPGFVQTQYF. The CDR3 bases are TGTGCCAGCAGTTTCCCGGGGTTCGTGCAGACCCAGTACTTC. Complete variable domain (other parts from reference TRBV28 and TRBJ2-5): DVKVTQSSRYLVKRTGEKVFLECVQDMDHENMFWYRQDPGLGLRLIYFSYDVKMKEKGDIPEGYSVSREKKERFSLILESASTNQTSMYLCASSFPGFVQTQYFGPGTRLLVL.

V is TRBV12-5 and J is TRBJ1-1; D gene ambiguous. This CDR3 spans 15 amino acids. Germline V gene data show CDR1 as LGHNT and CDR2 as FRNRAP. Trimming removed 0 bases at V and 2 bases at J, with 10 bases between. The CDR3 protein is CASGLVLGRNTEAFF. In DNA form, the CDR3 reads TGTGCTAGTGGTTTGGTACTTGGGAGAAACACTGAAGCTTTCTTT.

The chain joins TRBV30 to TRBJ2-1, with TRBD1 as a possible D gene (6 bases). Per the germline V gene, CDR1 is GTSNPN and CDR2 is SVGIG (reference sequence). The germline V and J ends were trimmed by 5 bases and 5 bases, with 16 bases remaining between them. This CDR3 spans 14 amino acids. CDR3 coding DNA: TGTGCCTGGGGGAGAGGGACAAATGACAATGAGCAGTTCTTC. Translated: CAWGRGTNDNEQFF.

The chain joins TRBV27 to TRBJ2-7; 7 positions match TRBD2. V shed 5 bases, J shed 3 bases, and the junction held 10 bases outside the gene matches. The length of the CDR3 is 15 residues. Germline CDR1 and CDR2: MNHEY and SMNVEV (reference sequence). The chain's CDR3 is CASSTHAGTNYEQYF. CDR3 nucleotides: TGTGCCAGCAGTACTCATGCCGGGACTAACTACGAGCAGTACTTC.

This clone was seen a single time. This chain links TRBV6-5 with TRBJ2-5; TRBD2 matches at 7 bases. The CDR3 runs 13 residues. V lost 6 bases to trimming and J lost 1 base; unmatched junction nucleotides: 2. CDR1 and CDR2 from the germline V gene are MNHEY and SVGAGI. The CDR3 DNA reads as TGTGCCAGCAGGCGGACTAGCCAAGAGACCCAGTACTTC. Translating gives CASRRTSQETQYF.

The chain couples TRBV12-3 or TRBV12-4 to TRBJ1-5; D remains unclear. With 3 bases removed from V and 5 bases from J, the gap between germline ends came to 8 bases. The length of the CDR3 is 13 residues. CDR3 sequence (DNA): TGTGCCAGCAGTTTTAAGCAGGATCAGCCCCAGCATTTT. This codes for CASSFKQDQPQHF.

This chain joins TRBV7-9 and TRBJ2-7; a possible D gene is TRBD1 (6 bases). Trimming shortened V by 2 bases and J by 6 bases, and 26 bases separated the two germline ends. In germline, CDR1 is SEHNR, CDR2 FQNEAQ (reference sequence). The CDR3 runs to 18 residues. The CDR3 nucleotides read TGTGCCAGCAGCTTATCACAAGATTTTACAGGGATGTCTGCCGAGCAGTACTTC. Amino acids: CASSLSQDFTGMSAEQYF.

The chain has TRBV3-1 (or the pseudogene TRBV3-2) and TRBJ1-4; 11 bases agree with TRBD1. Germline V gene data show CDR1 as LGHDT and CDR2 as YNNKEL (reference sequence). V lost 3 bases and J lost 10; bases outside the gene matches: 4. The CDR3 runs 14 residues. The CDR3 region is CASSHGTGGGKLFF. CDR3 sequence (DNA): TGTGCCAGCAGCCATGGGACAGGGGGTGGAAAACTGTTTTTT.